This is a list of T cell receptor beta chains from one sample in a study of OX40 agonist ivuxolimab in advanced cancers. Clones were read by immunoSEQ multiplex PCR, and TCRdb kept only the in-frame ones, dropping some. The sample holds over 70,000 clones, approximately 90% seen once. The specimen comprised CD4+ or CD8+ T cells sorted from blood, sampled in a trial of the OX40 agonist ivuxolimab. Every receptor here comes from an adult with an advanced solid tumor such as melanoma, head and neck, liver or kidney cancer. The CDR3 runs from the conserved cysteine through the conserved F or W. D genes are given only for firm matches. Where a row states a size, it is once, few, many or the class of an expanded clone; other rows omit it.

j_call d_call cdr3_length v_call clone_size cdr3_aa cdr3_nt
TRBJ2-5 . 13 TRBV7-9 once CASSFPGRETQYF TGTGCCAGCAGCTTCCCGGGGCGCGAGACCCAGTACTTC
TRBJ2-1 . 17 TRBV12-2 once CASRLACAGGSYNEQFF TGTGCAAGTCGCTTAGCGTGTGCGGGAGGTTCCTACAATGAGCAGTTCTTC
TRBJ2-3 . 16 TRBV21-1 . CASTCLGPPRTDTQYF TGTGCCAGCACCTGTCTCGGCCCCCCCCGCACAGATACGCAGTATTTT
TRBJ2-1 . 15 TRBV9 . CASSVEGPSRDEQFF TGTGCCAGCAGCGTAGAGGGACCAAGCAGGGATGAGCAGTTCTTC
TRBJ1-1 . 12 TRBV21-1 few CATQIRNTEAFF TGTGCCACACAGATTCGAAACACTGAAGCTTTCTTT
TRBJ2-5 . 14 TRBV5-4 . CASSQNRVQETQYF TGTGCCAGCAGTCAAAATAGGGTTCAAGAGACCCAGTACTTC
TRBJ2-5 TRBD2 14 TRBV6-6 . CASTTSGLEETQYF TGTGCCAGCACGACTAGCGGGCTCGAAGAGACCCAGTACTTC
TRBJ1-1 . 12 TRBV29-1 few CSVGRDDAEAFF TGCAGCGTTGGAAGGGATGACGCTGAAGCTTTCTTT
TRBJ1-3 . 15 TRBV11-3 few CASSLGLTYGNTIYF TGTGCCAGCAGCTTAGGACTGACTTACGGAAACACCATATATTTT
TRBJ2-1 TRBD2 15 TRBV2 . CASSERLAGYNEQFF TGTGCCAGCAGTGAGAGACTAGCGGGCTACAATGAGCAGTTCTTC
TRBJ2-2 . 18 TRBV11-3 . CASSLASGSAQNTGELFF TGTGCCAGCAGCTTAGCGTCGGGTAGCGCCCAGAACACCGGGGAGCTGTTTTTT
TRBJ2-1 TRBD2 16 TRBV10-3 . CAISRLAGLTYNEQFF TGTGCCATCAGTCGTCTAGCGGGCCTCACCTACAATGAGCAGTTCTTC
TRBJ2-7 . 14 TRBV18 . CASSPSPQSYEQYF TGTGCCAGCTCACCAAGCCCACAGTCCTACGAGCAGTACTTC
TRBJ2-3 TRBD1 14 TRBV7-3 . CASSLGQGGDTQYF TGTGCCAGCAGCTTAGGACAGGGCGGAGATACGCAGTATTTT
TRBJ1-2 . 13 TRBV18 . CASSDTPQYGYTF TGTGCCAGCTCAGATACCCCCCAGTATGGCTACACCTTC
TRBJ1-5 . 12 TRBV15 . CATSSSNQPQHF TGTGCCACCAGCAGTAGCAATCAGCCCCAGCATTTT
TRBJ1-5 . 13 TRBV6-5 . CASSSRDDQPQHF TGTGCCAGCAGTTCGCGGGACGATCAGCCCCAGCATTTT
TRBJ1-2 TRBD1 15 TRBV14 . CASSQTGGADYGYTF TGTGCCAGCAGCCAAACAGGGGGCGCGGACTATGGCTACACCTTC
TRBJ2-3 TRBD1 14 TRBV30 . CACRTGDFTDTQYF TGTGCCTGCCGGACAGGGGATTTCACAGATACGCAGTATTTT
TRBJ2-1 TRBD1 16 TRBV25-1 few CASSDSKDRAYNEQFF TGTGCCAGCAGTGATTCTAAGGACAGGGCATACAATGAGCAGTTCTTC